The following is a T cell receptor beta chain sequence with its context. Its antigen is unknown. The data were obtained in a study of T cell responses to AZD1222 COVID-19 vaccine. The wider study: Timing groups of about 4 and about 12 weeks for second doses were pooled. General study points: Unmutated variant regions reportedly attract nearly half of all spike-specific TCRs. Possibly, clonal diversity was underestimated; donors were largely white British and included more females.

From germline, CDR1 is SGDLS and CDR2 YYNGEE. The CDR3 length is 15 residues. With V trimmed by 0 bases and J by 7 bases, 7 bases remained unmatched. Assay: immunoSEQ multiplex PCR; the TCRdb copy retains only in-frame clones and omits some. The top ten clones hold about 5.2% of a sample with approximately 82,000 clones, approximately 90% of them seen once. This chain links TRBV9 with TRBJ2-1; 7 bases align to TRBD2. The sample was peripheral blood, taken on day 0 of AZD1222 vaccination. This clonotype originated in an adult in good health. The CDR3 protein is CASSVGGTSVNEQFF. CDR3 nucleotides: TGTGCCAGCAGCGTAGGGGGAACTAGCGTTAATGAGCAGTTCTTC.